The 16 T cell receptor beta chains reported below all come from one sample, sequenced in a study of blood T cell repertoires in COVID-19. Sequencing used immunoSEQ multiplex PCR; TCRdb keeps in-frame clones, though not all of them. The data show tens of thousands of clones, under 90% seen once. Sequenced material: peripheral blood. Receptor source: a man in his 60s with COVID-19, enrolled during active disease.

The V and J genes are TRBV7-9 and TRBJ2-7; TRBD1 is a possible D gene (5 bases). This CDR3 contains 14 residues. In germline, CDR1 is SEHNR, CDR2 FQNEAQ (reference sequence). The V end was cut by 4 bases, the J end by 2 bases, with 12 bases between. The CDR3 protein is CASSSRTPPYEQYF. The CDR3 nucleotides read TGTGCCAGCAGCTCCCGGACACCCCCCTACGAGCAGTACTTC.

The gene calls are TRBV7-8 and TRBJ2-1; no definite D call. The ends were cut back, 5 bases at V and 10 bases at J, with 21 bases in the middle. Germline V lookup: CDR1 SGHVS, CDR2 FQNEAQ. The CDR3 has 15 residues. CDR3 sequence: CASSPRTLSPREQFF. In DNA form, the CDR3 reads TGTGCCAGCAGCCCGCGCACCCTATCCCCCAGGGAGCAGTTCTTC. The full variable domain, in which reference TRBV7-8 and TRBJ2-1 provide the parts outside the CDR3, is GAGVSQSPRYKVAKRGQDVALRCDPISGHVSLFWYQQALGQGPEFLTYFQNEAQLDKSGLPSDRFFAERPEGSVSTLKIQRTQQEDSAVYLCASSPRTLSPREQFFGPGTRLTVL.

This sequence joins TRBV18 and TRBJ2-5; D possibly corresponds to TRBD1 (5 bases). The CDR3 runs 16 residues. V lost 3 bases and J 4 bases, leaving 18 bases between the germline ends. Germline assignment: CDR1 KGHSH and CDR2 LQKENI. The CDR3 region is CASSPFPGQRGETQYF. CDR3 sequence (DNA): TGTGCCAGCTCACCCTTTCCGGGCCAAAGGGGAGAGACCCAGTACTTC.

This chain links TRBV7-9 with TRBJ2-5; possibly TRBD2 for D (6 bases). V shed 0 bases and J shed 5 bases, with 10 bases lying between them. CDR1 and CDR2 (germline): SEHNR, FQNEAQ (reference sequence). The CDR3 length is 14 residues. CDR3 nucleotides: TGTGCCAGCAGCTTAGCGGCGGGATGGGAGACCCAGTACTTC. This encodes CASSLAAGWETQYF.

The V gene is TRBV27, the J gene TRBJ1-1; TRBD1 matches at 7 bases. This CDR3 comprises 14 residues. In germline, CDR1 is MNHEY, CDR2 SMNVEV (reference sequence). V lost 2 bases to trimming and J lost 6 bases; unmatched junction nucleotides: 6. CDR3 nucleotide sequence: TGTGCCAGCAGTTTAATGGGACAGTGGTCTGAAGCTTTCTTT. Its translation is CASSLMGQWSEAFF.

This rearrangement joins TRBV21-1 to TRBJ1-5. TRBV21-1 is assigned pseudogene status. The CDR3 extends over 15 amino acids. The CDR3 is CASSKTGSPGQPQHF. The CDR3 DNA sequence: TGTGCCAGCAGCAAAACGGGAAGTCCAGGCCAGCCCCAGCATTTT.

The rearrangement uses TRBV12-3 or TRBV12-4 and TRBJ1-1; D may be TRBD1 (6 bases). V lost 7 bases to trimming and J lost 5 bases, with 11 bases between them. CDR3 length: 12 residues. This CDR3 reads CASNAGETEAFF. CDR3 bases: TGTGCCAGCAACGCAGGGGAGACTGAAGCTTTCTTT.

The chain joins TRBV19 to TRBJ1-2; TRBD1 might be the D (6 bases). V was trimmed by 5 bases and J by 6 bases, leaving 10 bases between them. CDR3 size: 12 residues. Germline CDR1 reads LNHDA; CDR2 reads SQIVND (reference sequence). CDR3 in amino acids: CASSGGADGYTF. DNA of the CDR3: TGTGCCAGTAGTGGGGGCGCCGATGGCTACACCTTC.

The V call is TRBV19, the J call TRBJ2-3, with unresolved D. The CDR3 totals 13 residues. In germline, CDR1 is LNHDA, CDR2 SQIVND (reference sequence). The germline V and J ends were trimmed by 1 base and 1 base, with 3 bases remaining between them. In DNA form, the CDR3 reads TGTGCCAGTAGTATAGGAGGCACAGATACGCAGTATTTT. This gives the protein CASSIGGTDTQYF.

The chain is built from TRBV11-2 and TRBJ1-2, with 9 positions matching TRBD1. The CDR3 has 13 residues. V shed 5 bases, J shed 6 bases, and the junction held 4 bases outside the gene matches. From germline, CDR1 is SGHAT and CDR2 FQNNGV. The CDR3 region is CASSPRTGDGYTF. Written as DNA, the CDR3 is TGTGCCAGCAGCCCCCGGACAGGGGATGGCTACACCTTC. The full variable domain, completed using reference TRBV11-2 and TRBJ1-2, is EAGVAQSPRYKIIEKRQSVAFWCNPISGHATLYWYQQILGQGPKLLIQFQNNGVVDDSQLPKDRFSAERLKGVDSTLKIQPAKLEDSAVYLCASSPRTGDGYTFGSGTRLTVV.

This sequence joins TRBV5-4 and TRBJ2-7, with a possible D match to TRBD2 (6 bases). The CDR3 is 14 amino acids. Germline V CDR1 and CDR2: SGHNT, YYREEE (reference sequence). V lost 4 bases and J 3 bases, leaving 14 bases between the germline ends. The CDR3 bases are TGTGCCAGCAGCCCCGGAGGGGATCGCTACGAGCAGTACTTC. This codes for CASSPGGDRYEQYF. The full variable domain, completed using reference TRBV5-4 and TRBJ2-7, is ETGVTQSPTHLIKTRGQQVTLRCSSQSGHNTVSWYQQALGQGPQFIFQYYREEENGRGNFPPRFSGLQFPNYSSELNVNALELDDSALYLCASSPGGDRYEQYFGPGTRLTVT.

The chain employs TRBV5-1 and TRBJ2-5; 8 bases map to TRBD1. Germline values: CDR1 SGHRS, CDR2 YFSETQ. This CDR3 region has 16 residues. J was trimmed by 2 bases and V by 0 bases; bases with no gene match: 6. CDR3 amino acids: CASSLAQGVGQETQYF. In DNA, the CDR3 is TGCGCCAGCAGCTTGGCACAGGGGGTTGGACAAGAGACCCAGTACTTC.

The chain recombines TRBV3-1 (or the pseudogene TRBV3-2) with TRBJ2-7; 9 bases match TRBD1. The CDR3 is 14 amino acids. Unmatched junction bases numbered 5, after V lost 4 bases and J lost 4 bases. The germline gives CDR1 LGHDT, CDR2 YNNKEL (reference sequence). CDR3 amino acids: CASSLGTGTYEQYF. The CDR3 DNA is TGTGCCAGCAGCCTCGGGACAGGGACATACGAGCAGTACTTC.

Here the CDR3 reads CSAPGLNVYTF. The CDR3 bases are TGCAGTGCCCCAGGCCTTAATGTCTACACCTTC. The V call is TRBV20-1, the J call TRBJ1-2; no firm D call. CDR1 is DFQATT and CDR2 is SNEGSKA in the germline V gene (reference sequence). This CDR3 contains 11 residues. V lost 6 bases and J 10 bases, leaving 15 bases between the germline ends.

V is TRBV9 and J is TRBJ1-1; D is uncertain. Germline CDR1 is SGDLS and CDR2 is YYNGEE. The ends were cut back, 0 bases at V and 2 bases at J, with 8 bases in the middle. The CDR3 loop spans 14 amino acids. In nucleotides, the CDR3 is TGTGCCAGCAGCGTAGAGGCGGGTAACACTGAAGCTTTCTTT. It encodes CASSVEAGNTEAFF.

In this sample, this clone turned up once. The V gene is TRBV24-1, the J gene TRBJ1-2; D unclear. The germline gives CDR1 KGHDR, CDR2 SFDVKD. The CDR3 runs 14 residues. V dropped 2 bases and J dropped 5 bases, with 11 bases sitting between them. The CDR3 sequence is CATSDSFAEYGYTF. DNA for the CDR3: TGTGCCACCAGTGATTCCTTCGCGGAATATGGCTACACCTTC.